This T cell receptor beta chain was observed in a study of graft-versus-host responses after intestinal transplantation. Study-level background: Transplant recipients had multivisceral, liver-intestinal, or isolated intestinal grafts. Every transplant recipient was induced with anti-thymocyte globulin, then maintained on tacrolimus and steroids for approximately three years. Study-level findings and limits: Ileal or blood samples showed some GvH clones first, and such clones were also found in recipient marrow.

This clone was recorded only once. No antigen is known for it. The CDR3 is 16 residues long. J was trimmed by 3 bases and V by 1 base; bases with no gene match: 5. The germline CDR1 and CDR2 sequences are MGHRA and YSYEKL. Data came from immunoSEQ multiplex PCR; TCRdb stores just in-frame clones and leaves some out. The sample lists approximately 92,000 clones, approximately 90% occurring once. This rearrangement joins TRBV4-1 to TRBJ2-7; TRBD2 matches at 11 bases. The sequences come from unstimulated CD8+ T cells sorted from spleen or lymph node cells, collected before intestinal transplant. This TCR came from a human donor who received an intestinal transplant. The CDR3 protein is CASSQVAGGPLYEQYF. CDR3 in DNA: TGCGCCAGCAGCCAAGTAGCGGGGGGGCCCCTCTACGAGCAGTACTTC.